The sequence of this T cell receptor beta chain was determined in a study of control samples from healthy donors and cancer patients. TCRdb's copy holds only in-frame clones and misses some; the assay was immunoSEQ multiplex PCR. The sample holds about 120,000 clones, 92% seen once. The germline V gene encodes CDR1 SGHTA and CDR2 FQGNSA. The length of the CDR3 is 14 residues. J gave up 8 bases and V 5 bases, and 12 bases lay outside the gene matches. The chain employs TRBV7-2 and TRBJ2-7; 7 bases match TRBD1. The sequenced sample was PBMCs. The receptor was isolated from a man older than 75 with head and neck cancer. As DNA, the CDR3 is TGTGCCAGCAGCCCCGCAGGCGGACAGGTCAAGCAGTACTTC. This translates into CASSPAGGQVKQYF.